This TCR beta chain was sequenced in a study of neurological immune-mediated disorders. This clonotype appeared many times. TCRdb re-analysed the 5' RACE reads in MiXCR, keeping a single row per CDR3 protein. Among more than 60,000 distinct CDR3 sequences listed, 3.5% to 4.5% were seen once. The CDR3 runs 12 residues. Germline V gene data show CDR1 as SEHNR and CDR2 as FQNEAQ (reference sequence). V lost 7 bases and J 7 bases, leaving 13 bases between the germline ends. This sequence was found in a woman between 45 and 60 years old with multiple sclerosis. This chain joins TRBV7-9 and TRBJ2-5, with D possibly being TRBD2 (5 bases). Sample: PBMCs. The CDR3 here is CASNREIGTQYF. The CDR3 bases are TGTGCCAGCAATCGGGAAATCGGGACCCAGTACTTC.